A selection of T cell receptor beta chains follows, all from one sample in a study of identical twins. MiXCR, run by TCRdb on the 5' RACE reads, gives a single entry per CDR3 protein. The table has fewer than 650,000 distinct CDR3 sequences, more than 9% seen once. The sample was also linked to a second study, of yellow fever vaccine responses in identical twins.

The sequenced sample consisted of PBMCs. Receptors originate from a young woman in good health. The CDR3 runs from the conserved cysteine through the conserved F or W. The D gene is left open where the match is weak. A clone size is listed for some rows: how often the clone was seen (once, few, many), or a class if it is expanded.

J gene: TRBJ2-1
V gene: TRBV12-3/TRBV12-4
clone size: many
D gene: TRBD2
CDR3 protein: CASSSAGVGYNEQFF
CDR3 DNA: TGTGCCAGCAGTTCAGCGGGAGTGGGCTACAATGAGCAGTTCTTC

J gene: TRBJ2-1
V gene: TRBV10-3
clone size: few
D gene: .
CDR3 protein: CAISEVGYNEQFF
CDR3 DNA: TGTGCCATCAGTGAGGTGGGGTACAATGAGCAGTTCTTC

J gene: TRBJ2-7
V gene: TRBV5-5
clone size: few
D gene: TRBD1
CDR3 protein: CASWTGYEQYF
CDR3 DNA: TGTGCCAGTTGGACAGGGTACGAGCAGTACTTC

J gene: TRBJ1-1
V gene: TRBV5-6
clone size: .
D gene: .
CDR3 protein: CASSPGTSENTEAFF
CDR3 DNA: TGTGCCAGCAGCCCGGGGACAAGTGAGAACACTGAAGCTTTCTTT

J gene: TRBJ1-4
V gene: TRBV18
clone size: .
D gene: .
CDR3 protein: CASSPPRPTTNEKLFF
CDR3 DNA: TGTGCCAGCTCACCACCTCGCCCAACAACTAATGAAAAACTGTTTTTT

J gene: TRBJ2-1
V gene: TRBV20-1
clone size: .
D gene: .
CDR3 protein: CSARDNLRDPEQFF
CDR3 DNA: TGCAGTGCTAGAGACAACCTACGGGACCCTGAGCAGTTCTTC

J gene: TRBJ2-7
V gene: TRBV28
clone size: few
D gene: TRBD2
CDR3 protein: CASSPWTRGGFDEQYF
CDR3 DNA: TGTGCCAGCAGTCCATGGACCCGGGGGGGCTTCGACGAGCAGTACTTC

J gene: TRBJ2-1
V gene: TRBV27
clone size: .
D gene: .
CDR3 protein: CASTGFSDLHNEQFF
CDR3 DNA: TGTGCCAGTACGGGGTTCTCTGACCTCCACAATGAGCAGTTCTTC

J gene: TRBJ2-3
V gene: TRBV7-2
clone size: .
D gene: .
CDR3 protein: CASRTRAPEWAQYF
CDR3 DNA: TGTGCCAGCCGAACTAGGGCCCCAGAGTGGGCGCAGTATTTT

J gene: TRBJ2-7
V gene: TRBV18
clone size: .
D gene: TRBD1
CDR3 protein: CASSPLAGQGAFEQYF
CDR3 DNA: TGTGCCAGCTCACCACTGGCGGGACAGGGGGCCTTCGAGCAGTACTTC

J gene: TRBJ2-7
V gene: TRBV19
clone size: once
D gene: .
CDR3 protein: CASKASVDSYEQYF
CDR3 DNA: TGTGCCAGTAAAGCATCGGTGGACAGCTACGAGCAGTACTTC

J gene: TRBJ2-7
V gene: TRBV6-5
clone size: .
D gene: .
CDR3 protein: CASSYSTATSSYEQYF
CDR3 DNA: TGTGCCAGCAGTTACTCGACAGCGACTTCTTCCTACGAGCAGTACTTC

J gene: TRBJ2-7
V gene: TRBV5-1
clone size: few
D gene: .
CDR3 protein: CASSSRTGNSYEQYF
CDR3 DNA: TGCGCCAGCAGCTCACGGACTGGAAACTCCTACGAGCAGTACTTC

J gene: TRBJ2-6
V gene: TRBV14
clone size: few
D gene: .
CDR3 protein: CASSQVDGYSGANVLTF
CDR3 DNA: TGTGCCAGCAGCCAAGTGGACGGATACTCTGGGGCCAACGTCCTGACTTTC

J gene: TRBJ2-2
V gene: TRBV5-1
clone size: many
D gene: TRBD1
CDR3 protein: CASSFTGGTGELFF
CDR3 DNA: TGCGCCAGCAGCTTTACAGGGGGCACCGGGGAGCTGTTTTTT

J gene: TRBJ2-5
V gene: TRBV6-2/TRBV6-3
clone size: few
D gene: TRBD1
CDR3 protein: CASSLGQGASLSETQYF
CDR3 DNA: TGTGCCAGCAGCCTTGGACAGGGGGCCTCTTTGTCTGAGACCCAGTACTTC

J gene: TRBJ2-1
V gene: TRBV28
clone size: few
D gene: .
CDR3 protein: CASWGGAYEQFF
CDR3 DNA: TGTGCCAGCTGGGGGGGGGCCTATGAGCAGTTCTTC

J gene: TRBJ1-1
V gene: TRBV5-1
clone size: .
D gene: TRBD1
CDR3 protein: CASSPETGGRDTEAFF
CDR3 DNA: TGCGCCAGCAGCCCCGAGACAGGGGGTAGGGACACTGAAGCTTTCTTT

J gene: TRBJ2-7
V gene: TRBV11-2
clone size: many
D gene: .
CDR3 protein: CASSLKGGGVVSYEQYF
CDR3 DNA: TGTGCCAGCAGCTTAAAGGGGGGAGGGGTCGTTTCCTACGAGCAGTACTTC

J gene: TRBJ2-2
V gene: TRBV19
clone size: few
D gene: TRBD2
CDR3 protein: CASKAGSRLGGELFF
CDR3 DNA: TGTGCCAGTAAAGCGGGATCGAGATTAGGCGGGGAGCTGTTTTTT

J gene: TRBJ2-1
V gene: TRBV5-1
clone size: few
D gene: TRBD2
CDR3 protein: CASSPLADIYNEQFF
CDR3 DNA: TGCGCCAGCAGCCCACTAGCGGACATATACAATGAGCAGTTCTTC

J gene: TRBJ2-7
V gene: TRBV7-9
clone size: .
D gene: .
CDR3 protein: CASSLAERGNEQYF
CDR3 DNA: TGTGCCAGCAGCTTAGCGGAGAGGGGCAACGAGCAGTACTTC

J gene: TRBJ1-2
V gene: TRBV7-2
clone size: .
D gene: TRBD1
CDR3 protein: CASSWDRGSYGYTF
CDR3 DNA: TGTGCCAGCAGCTGGGACAGGGGGTCCTATGGCTACACCTTC

J gene: TRBJ2-7
V gene: TRBV10-1
clone size: many
D gene: TRBD2
CDR3 protein: CASSLAGNPYEQYF
CDR3 DNA: TGCGCCAGCAGTCTAGCGGGAAACCCGTACGAGCAGTACTTC

J gene: TRBJ2-1
V gene: TRBV3-1
clone size: many
D gene: .
CDR3 protein: CASSERGNEQFF
CDR3 DNA: TGTGCCAGCAGTGAGAGGGGCAATGAGCAGTTCTTC

J gene: TRBJ2-1
V gene: TRBV24-1
clone size: many
D gene: TRBD1
CDR3 protein: CATSAGQGAVSNEQFF
CDR3 DNA: TGTGCCACCAGTGCGGGACAGGGGGCCGTCTCCAATGAGCAGTTCTTC

J gene: TRBJ2-3
V gene: TRBV2
clone size: many
D gene: TRBD1
CDR3 protein: CASTGQGAGDTQYF
CDR3 DNA: TGTGCCAGCACCGGGCAGGGGGCCGGAGATACGCAGTATTTT

J gene: TRBJ2-3
V gene: TRBV11-2
clone size: .
D gene: .
CDR3 protein: CASRLGLSASDTQYF
CDR3 DNA: TGTGCCAGCAGGTTGGGCCTTTCCGCCTCAGATACGCAGTATTTT

J gene: TRBJ2-1
V gene: TRBV30
clone size: few
D gene: TRBD2
CDR3 protein: CAWAIAGGHFNEQFF
CDR3 DNA: TGTGCCTGGGCGATAGCGGGGGGGCATTTCAATGAGCAGTTCTTC

J gene: TRBJ2-5
V gene: TRBV7-9
clone size: .
D gene: .
CDR3 protein: CATFSIAEETQYF
CDR3 DNA: TGTGCCACCTTCTCGATAGCGGAAGAGACCCAGTACTTC

J gene: TRBJ2-5
V gene: TRBV25-1
clone size: .
D gene: .
CDR3 protein: CASSDPGKKETQYF
CDR3 DNA: TGTGCCAGCAGTGATCCGGGAAAAAAAGAGACCCAGTACTTC

J gene: TRBJ2-5
V gene: TRBV11-2
clone size: many
D gene: TRBD2
CDR3 protein: CASSSTVPGLAGGETQYF
CDR3 DNA: TGTGCCAGCAGCTCCACCGTCCCGGGACTAGCGGGGGGAGAGACCCAGTACTTC

J gene: TRBJ2-7
V gene: TRBV6-2/TRBV6-3
clone size: .
D gene: .
CDR3 protein: CASRDTDGEQYF
CDR3 DNA: TGTGCCAGCAGGGACACTGACGGCGAGCAGTACTTC

J gene: TRBJ2-1
V gene: TRBV28
clone size: .
D gene: TRBD2
CDR3 protein: CASSGLAGEGSEQFF
CDR3 DNA: TGTGCCAGCAGCGGACTAGCGGGAGAGGGGAGTGAGCAGTTCTTC

J gene: TRBJ2-7
V gene: TRBV4-3
clone size: few
D gene: .
CDR3 protein: CASSQATSEPQGYEQYF
CDR3 DNA: TGCGCCAGCAGCCAAGCGACCTCGGAACCGCAAGGGTACGAGCAGTACTTC

J gene: TRBJ2-7
V gene: TRBV29-1
clone size: many
D gene: .
CDR3 protein: CSVEEESYEQYF
CDR3 DNA: TGCAGCGTTGAAGAGGAGTCCTACGAGCAGTACTTC

J gene: TRBJ2-7
V gene: TRBV12-3/TRBV12-4
clone size: .
D gene: .
CDR3 protein: CASSPTLGEQYF
CDR3 DNA: TGTGCCAGCAGCCCGACCCTGGGCGAGCAGTACTTC

J gene: TRBJ2-6
V gene: TRBV28
clone size: few
D gene: .
CDR3 protein: CASKREGLGANVLTF
CDR3 DNA: TGTGCCAGCAAGAGAGAGGGGCTCGGGGCCAACGTCCTGACTTTC

J gene: TRBJ2-3
V gene: TRBV12-3/TRBV12-4
clone size: many
D gene: .
CDR3 protein: CASSPNLADTQYF
CDR3 DNA: TGTGCCAGCAGTCCCAATTTAGCAGATACGCAGTATTTT

J gene: TRBJ2-1
V gene: TRBV6-1
clone size: few
D gene: TRBD1
CDR3 protein: CASRGTPGQSYNEQFF
CDR3 DNA: TGTGCCAGCAGAGGAACCCCGGGACAGAGCTACAATGAGCAGTTCTTC

J gene: TRBJ2-1
V gene: TRBV18
clone size: .
D gene: .
CDR3 protein: CASSYNREGNEQFF
CDR3 DNA: TGTGCCAGCTCATACAACAGGGAGGGGAATGAGCAGTTCTTC

J gene: TRBJ2-1
V gene: TRBV29-1
clone size: .
D gene: TRBD2
CDR3 protein: CSGGGSEQFF
CDR3 DNA: TGCAGCGGGGGGGGGTCGGAGCAGTTCTTC

J gene: TRBJ2-5
V gene: TRBV21-1
clone size: many
D gene: .
CDR3 protein: CASSTQKGVGETQYF
CDR3 DNA: TGTGCCAGCAGCACCCAGAAAGGGGTCGGAGAGACCCAGTACTTC

J gene: TRBJ2-4
V gene: TRBV12-3/TRBV12-4
clone size: few
D gene: .
CDR3 protein: CASSLSLSGRSKNIQYF
CDR3 DNA: TGTGCCAGCAGTTTATCCTTATCAGGGCGGTCCAAAAACATTCAGTACTTC

J gene: TRBJ1-5
V gene: TRBV28
clone size: many
D gene: .
CDR3 protein: CAIFSRGQPQHF
CDR3 DNA: TGTGCCATCTTTAGTAGGGGTCAGCCCCAGCATTTT

J gene: TRBJ1-2
V gene: TRBV10-3
clone size: many
D gene: .
CDR3 protein: CAISESFRLVSTNYGYTF
CDR3 DNA: TGTGCCATCAGTGAGTCCTTTAGGCTGGTGTCCACGAACTATGGCTACACCTTC